This T cell receptor beta chain originates from a study of T cell responses to AZD1222 COVID-19 vaccine (dated by TCRdb to 2020 to 2023). In the study overall: A total of 230 to 250 trial participants underwent TCR sequencing, of whom some 210 received two doses of AZD1222 and about 26 received two doses of the MenACWY control vaccine. Trial participants were enrolled by age into subgroups of 18-55, 56-69 and 70-plus years, and around 150, 29 and 61 TCR-sequenced participants, respectively, were included in these subgroups. General study outcomes and caveats: Nearly half of unique spike-specific TCRs reportedly recognized epitopes outside regions mutated in the B.1.351 and B.1.1.7 variants. Participants were mostly white British, with more females than males. The authors suggested clonal diversity may have been underestimated. After two AZD1222 doses, both the breadth and the depth of spike-specific TCRs were significantly higher than at day 0 and than in MenACWY recipients. The 56-69-year group was small, and its depth increase did not reach significance, likely because of low power. No day 14 peak-response samples were available, so repertoires were characterized only after the peak T cell response. Conclusions about previously exposed vaccinees are limited, since just a handful of AZD1222 recipients were seropositive for SARS-CoV-2 at baseline. CD4 TCRs associated with the vaccine covered the entire spike protein, and the dominant responses were in regions 160-218 and 743-854.

The CDR3 regions of human TCRbeta chains were analyzed by immunosequencing. Regarding the original processing steps: TCRs in the repertoires were compared against a reference library of SARS-CoV-2-specific TCRs that had been generated with the MIRA antigen-specificity platform. Breadth was defined as the fraction of unique TCRs that were SARS-CoV-2-associated. Depth was defined as the fraction of total T cells that were SARS-CoV-2-associated. Using the MIRA data, each spike-specific TCR was assigned both to the spike region to which the TCR was reactive and to a CD4 or CD8 class. Log10-transformed breadth and depth values were compared by one-way ANOVA with Sidak's multiple comparisons tests. In TCRdb, the immuneACCESS table is reduced to in-frame sequences with V and J assigned. These tables do not hold every clone; where another copy was compared, an unresolved V gene accounts for under half, and the others remain unexplained. The D gene and trimming were derived from the DNA, and the V and J assignments and clone size from that table. The sample data list about 200,000 clones, and about 89% of these were observed just once. 3% to 3.5% of the sample belongs to the ten largest clones.

The time point label, read with the paper, signifies: about 28 days (+/-7) after the second vaccine dose. AZD1222 recipients whose second dose came at about 4 weeks and those whose second dose came at about 12 weeks were combined into one group, since spike-specific TCR depth and breadth did not differ between the two schedules. Samples from vaccinated people were obtained from the UK trials COV001 and COV002, which included a single-blind randomized controlled phase 2/3 trial of AZD1222 (ChAdOx1 nCoV-19) in healthy adults. Trial participant PBMC samples were collected at day 0 and day 28 after the second dose for TCRbeta chain sequencing. Details on this clone: Which antigen it targets is not known. No much larger clonotype is one base removed from it; base qualities were not supplied.

V and J are truncated by 0 bases and 2 bases respectively, leaving an intervening sequence of 17 bases. Including cysteine and phenylalanine, the CDR3 has 18 amino acids. Here the CDR3 DNA is all that survives: 54 bases in frame from base 1. The germline V gene yields SGHNT for CDR1 and YENEEA for CDR2. The clonotype was recovered from an adult who received the AZD1222 COVID-19 vaccine. Source: peripheral blood, taken 28 days after the second AZD1222 dose. The chain employs TRBV11-3 and TRBJ2-1; a tentative D match to TRBD2 spans 5 bases. The DNA sequence reads TGTGCCAGCAGCTTAGAAATTCTTGGCGGAGGAACCTACAATGAGCAGTTCTTC. Its product reads: CASSLEILGGGTYNEQFF.